Presented here are 2 T cell receptor beta chains from one specimen sequenced in a study of tumor and adjacent non-tumor tissue in lung cancer. Three rounds of nested PCR, following a modified ARM-PCR protocol, produced the TCRbeta library. TCRdb redid the calling of the multiplex PCR reads with MiXCR, one entry per CDR3 protein. The repertoire holds 78,000 or so distinct CDR3 sequences, with roughly 80% as singletons. The template was RNA from unsorted bulk tissue. What was sequenced was lung tumor tissue. The receptor source for this set is a woman aged 45 to 65 with non-small cell lung cancer.

Notes on this clonotype: A read error may produce the germline difference seen at one junction end. The rearrangement links TRBV28 to TRBJ1-3; D gene uncertain. There are 14 residues in the CDR3. From germline, CDR1 is MDHEN and CDR2 SYDVKM. The CDR3 DNA reads as TGTGCCGGCAGGCCCCCCGGGGCTGGAAACACCATATATTTT. This sequence encodes CAGRPPGAGNTIYF. The variable domain in full, with the rest retrieved from reference TRBV28 and TRBJ1-3, is DVKVTQSSRYLVKRTGEKVFLECVQDMDHENMFWYRQDPGLGLRLIYFSYDVKMKEKGDIPEGYSVSREKKERFSLILESASTNQTSMYLCAGRPPGAGNTIYFGEGSWLTVV.

The chain recombines TRBV28 with TRBJ2-2; 7 nucleotides line up with TRBD2. The J segment lost 3 bases and the V segment lost 3 bases, leaving 7 bases of the junction unmatched. This CDR3 contains 16 residues. Germline CDR1 and CDR2: MDHEN and SYDVKM. CDR3 loop: CASSLTRESYTGELFF. CDR3 in DNA: TGTGCCAGCAGTTTGACGCGGGAGAGTTACACCGGGGAGCTGTTTTTT.